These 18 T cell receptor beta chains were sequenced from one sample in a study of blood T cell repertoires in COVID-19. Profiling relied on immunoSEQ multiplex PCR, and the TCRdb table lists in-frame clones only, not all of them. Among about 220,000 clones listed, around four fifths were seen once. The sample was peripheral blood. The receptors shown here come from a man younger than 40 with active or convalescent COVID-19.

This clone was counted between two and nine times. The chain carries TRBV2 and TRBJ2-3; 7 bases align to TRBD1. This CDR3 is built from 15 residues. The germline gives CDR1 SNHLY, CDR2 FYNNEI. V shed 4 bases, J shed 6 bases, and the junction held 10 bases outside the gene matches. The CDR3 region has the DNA TGTGCCAGCAGTGTTGGACGTGACAGGGTCGATACGCAGTATTTT. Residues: CASSVGRDRVDTQYF.

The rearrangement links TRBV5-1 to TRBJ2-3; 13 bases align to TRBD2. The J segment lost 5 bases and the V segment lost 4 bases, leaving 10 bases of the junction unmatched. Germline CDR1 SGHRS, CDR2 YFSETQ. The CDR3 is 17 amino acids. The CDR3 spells CASSRRLAGGRIDTQYF. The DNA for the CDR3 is TGCGCCAGCAGCCGGAGACTAGCGGGAGGCCGGATAGATACGCAGTATTTT.

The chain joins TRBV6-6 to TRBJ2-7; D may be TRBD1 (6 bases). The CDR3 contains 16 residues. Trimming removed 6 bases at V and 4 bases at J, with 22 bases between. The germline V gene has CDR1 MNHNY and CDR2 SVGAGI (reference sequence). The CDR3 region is CASSPGGQGPRYEQYF. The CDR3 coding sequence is TGTGCCAGCAGCCCTGGGGGACAAGGGCCCCGATACGAGCAGTACTTC.

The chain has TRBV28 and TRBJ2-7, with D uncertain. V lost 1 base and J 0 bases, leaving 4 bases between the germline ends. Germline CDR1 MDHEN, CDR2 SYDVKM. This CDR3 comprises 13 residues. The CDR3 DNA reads TGTGCCAGCAGTTTATACTACTCCTACGAGCAGTACTTC. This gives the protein CASSLYYSYEQYF. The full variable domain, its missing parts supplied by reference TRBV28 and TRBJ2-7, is DVKVTQSSRYLVKRTGEKVFLECVQDMDHENMFWYRQDPGLGLRLIYFSYDVKMKEKGDIPEGYSVSREKKERFSLILESASTNQTSMYLCASSLYYSYEQYFGPGTRLTVT.

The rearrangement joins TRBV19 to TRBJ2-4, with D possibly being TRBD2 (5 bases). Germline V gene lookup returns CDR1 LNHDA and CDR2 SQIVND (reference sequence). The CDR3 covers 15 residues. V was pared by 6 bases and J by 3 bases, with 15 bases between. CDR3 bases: TGTGCCAGTAGCTCCCCGGGGTGGGTCAAAAACATTCAGTACTTC. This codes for CASSSPGWVKNIQYF.

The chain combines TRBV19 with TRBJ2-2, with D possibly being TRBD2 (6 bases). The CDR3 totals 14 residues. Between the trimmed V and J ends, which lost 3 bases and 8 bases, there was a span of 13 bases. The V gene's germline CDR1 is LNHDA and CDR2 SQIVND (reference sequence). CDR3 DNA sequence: TGTGCCAGTAGTATGCGGGACGTTGGAGGGGAGCTGTTTTTT. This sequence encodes CASSMRDVGGELFF. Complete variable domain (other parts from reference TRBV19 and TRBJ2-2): DGGITQSPKYLFRKEGQNVTLSCEQNLNHDAMYWYRQDPGQGLRLIYYSQIVNDFQKGDIAEGYSVSREKKESFPLTVTSAQKNPTAFYLCASSMRDVGGELFFGEGSRLTVL.

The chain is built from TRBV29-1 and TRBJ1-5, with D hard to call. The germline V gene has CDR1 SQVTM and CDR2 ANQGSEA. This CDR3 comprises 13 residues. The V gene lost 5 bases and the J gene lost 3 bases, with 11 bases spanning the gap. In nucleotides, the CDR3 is TGCAGCGTTAGAGGGTCTAACAATCAGCCCCAGCATTTT. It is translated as CSVRGSNNQPQHF.

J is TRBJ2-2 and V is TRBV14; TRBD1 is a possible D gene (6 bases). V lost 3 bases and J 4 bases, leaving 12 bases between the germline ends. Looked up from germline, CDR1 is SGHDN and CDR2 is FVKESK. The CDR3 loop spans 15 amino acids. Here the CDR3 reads CASSHRTVGTGELFF. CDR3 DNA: TGTGCCAGCAGCCACAGGACAGTCGGCACCGGGGAGCTGTTTTTT.

CDR3 amino acids: CASSYGRGGVAYEQYF. The CDR3 bases are TGTGCCAGCAGTTACGGGCGGGGAGGCGTCGCCTACGAGCAGTACTTC. This rearrangement joins TRBV6-6 to TRBJ2-7; a possible D gene is TRBD2 (6 bases). Germline values: CDR1 MNHNY, CDR2 SVGAGI (reference sequence). V was trimmed by 2 bases and J by 2 bases, leaving 16 bases between them. CDR3 length: 16 residues.

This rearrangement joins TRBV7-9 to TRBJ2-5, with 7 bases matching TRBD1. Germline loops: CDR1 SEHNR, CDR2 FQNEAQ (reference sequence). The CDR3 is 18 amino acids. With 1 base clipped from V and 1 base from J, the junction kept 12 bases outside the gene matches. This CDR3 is CASSLGLGNRGPQETQYF. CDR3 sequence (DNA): TGTGCCAGCAGCTTAGGACTTGGGAACAGGGGTCCCCAAGAGACCCAGTACTTC.

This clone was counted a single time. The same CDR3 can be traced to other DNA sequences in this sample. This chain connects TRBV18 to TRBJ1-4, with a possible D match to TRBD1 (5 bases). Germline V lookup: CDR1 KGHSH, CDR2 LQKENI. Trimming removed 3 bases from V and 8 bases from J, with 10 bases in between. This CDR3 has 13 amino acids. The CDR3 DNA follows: TGTGCCAGCTCACCTGGGGCCGGCGAAAAACTGTTTTTT. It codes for CASSPGAGEKLFF. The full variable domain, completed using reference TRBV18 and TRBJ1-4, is NAGVMQNPRHLVRRRGQEARLRCSPMKGHSHVYWYRQLPEEGLKFMVYLQKENIIDESGMPKERFSAEFPKEGPSILRIQQVVRGDSAAYFCASSPGAGEKLFFGSGTQLSVL.

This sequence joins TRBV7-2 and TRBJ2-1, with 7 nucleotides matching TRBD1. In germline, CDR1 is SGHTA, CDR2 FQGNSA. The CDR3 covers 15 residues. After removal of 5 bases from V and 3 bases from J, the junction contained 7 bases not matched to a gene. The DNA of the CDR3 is TGTGCCAGCAGCCGCCGGGACAGAAACTACAATGAGCAGTTCTTC. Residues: CASSRRDRNYNEQFF.

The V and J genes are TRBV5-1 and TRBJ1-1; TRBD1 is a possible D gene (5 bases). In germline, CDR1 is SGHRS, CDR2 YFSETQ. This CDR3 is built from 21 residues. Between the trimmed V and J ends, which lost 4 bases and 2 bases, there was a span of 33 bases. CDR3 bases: TGCGCCAGCAGCATCGAATACCCGTCGCAATTCTGGACAAAGCCTAACACTGAAGCTTTCTTT. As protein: CASSIEYPSQFWTKPNTEAFF.

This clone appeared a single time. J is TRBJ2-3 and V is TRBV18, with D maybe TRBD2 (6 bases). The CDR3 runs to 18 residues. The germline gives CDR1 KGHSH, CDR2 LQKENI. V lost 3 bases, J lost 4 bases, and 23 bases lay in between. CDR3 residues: CASSPPRTTRHPPDTQYF. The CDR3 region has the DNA TGTGCCAGCTCACCTCCTAGGACGACTAGGCATCCACCAGATACGCAGTATTTT.

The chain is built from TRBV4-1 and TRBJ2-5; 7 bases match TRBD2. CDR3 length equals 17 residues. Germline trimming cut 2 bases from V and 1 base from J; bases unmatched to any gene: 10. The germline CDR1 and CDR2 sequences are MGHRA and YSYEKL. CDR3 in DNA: TGCGCCAGCAGCCAAACATGGGGTGCTAGCGGCCAAGAGACCCAGTACTTC. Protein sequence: CASSQTWGASGQETQYF.

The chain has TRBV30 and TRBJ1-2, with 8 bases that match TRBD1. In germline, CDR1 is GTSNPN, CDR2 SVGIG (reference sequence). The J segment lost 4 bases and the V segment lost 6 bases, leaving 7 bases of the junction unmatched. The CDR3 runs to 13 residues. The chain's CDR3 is CACPGQGVYGYTF. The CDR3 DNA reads TGTGCCTGCCCCGGACAGGGCGTCTATGGCTACACCTTC.

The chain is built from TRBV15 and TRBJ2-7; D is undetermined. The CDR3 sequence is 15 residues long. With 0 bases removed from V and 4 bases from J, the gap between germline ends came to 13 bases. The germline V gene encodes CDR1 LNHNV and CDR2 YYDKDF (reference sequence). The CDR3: CATSRDSPTFYEQYF. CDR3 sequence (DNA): TGTGCCACCAGCAGAGATAGCCCCACCTTTTACGAGCAGTACTTC.

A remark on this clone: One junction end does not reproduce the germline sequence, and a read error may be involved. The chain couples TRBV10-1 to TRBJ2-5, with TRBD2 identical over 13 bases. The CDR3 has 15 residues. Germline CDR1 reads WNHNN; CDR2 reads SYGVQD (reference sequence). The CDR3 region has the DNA TGCGCCCGCAGCCGACTAGCGGGGGGCCGCGAGACCCAGTACTTC. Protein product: CARSRLAGGRETQYF.